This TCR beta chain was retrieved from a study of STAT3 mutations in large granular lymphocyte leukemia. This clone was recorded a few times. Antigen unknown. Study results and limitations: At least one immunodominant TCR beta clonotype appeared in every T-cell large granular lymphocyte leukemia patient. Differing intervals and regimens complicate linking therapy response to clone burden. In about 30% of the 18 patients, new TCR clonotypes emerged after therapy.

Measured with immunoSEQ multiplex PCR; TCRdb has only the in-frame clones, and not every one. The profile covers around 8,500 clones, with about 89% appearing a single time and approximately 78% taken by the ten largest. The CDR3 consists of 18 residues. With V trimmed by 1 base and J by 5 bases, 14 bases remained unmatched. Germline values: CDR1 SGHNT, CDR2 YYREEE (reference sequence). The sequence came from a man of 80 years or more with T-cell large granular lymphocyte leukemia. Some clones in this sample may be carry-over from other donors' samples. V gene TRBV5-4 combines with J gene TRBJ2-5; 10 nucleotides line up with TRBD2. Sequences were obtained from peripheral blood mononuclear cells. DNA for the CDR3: TGTGCCAGCAGCTTGCGCACCCCCTCTAGCGGGGGTTGGGAGACCCAGTACTTC. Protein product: CASSLRTPSSGGWETQYF.